The rows below give T cell receptor beta chains drawn from one sample of a study of technical replicates of blood from a handful of donors. Clones were sequenced by immunoSEQ multiplex PCR, and TCRdb holds only the in-frame ones, with some missing. This repertoire shows roughly 50,000 clones, around 93% found once; its top ten account for about 3.9%. Specimen: PBMCs. Receptors were obtained from a human donor in good health. Some clones in this sample may be carry-over from other donors' samples. Each CDR3 is given with its conserved first and last residue. A D gene is named only where the DNA matches it firmly. Some rows have no size entry. The others give once, few or many, or a class for an expanded clone.

.	TRBJ2-3	.	TRBV30	TGTGCCTGGAGTCCCTTGGGCGGAGGACAGTATTTT	CAWSPLGGGQYF
.	TRBJ2-6	TRBD1	TRBV27	TGTGCCGCAGGGCGGACAGGGGCCTCTGGGGCCAACGTCCTGACTTTC	CAAGRTGASGANVLTF
.	TRBJ2-3	TRBD2	TRBV4-3	TGCGCCAGCAGCCAAGATTTTGTAGCGGGGACCACAGATACGCAGTATTTT	CASSQDFVAGTTDTQYF
.	TRBJ1-5	TRBD1	TRBV6-5	TGTGCCAGCAGGAGACAGGGGGCACACCAGCCCCAGCATTTT	CASRRQGAHQPQHF
.	TRBJ2-2	.	TRBV5-1	TGCGCCAGCAGCGCCCAGGGGGGTGAGAACACCGGGGAGCTGTTTTTT	CASSAQGGENTGELFF
.	TRBJ2-7	.	TRBV5-4	TGTGCCAGCAGCTTGGACGGAGGGTGGAAGTACTTC	CASSLDGGWKYF
.	TRBJ2-7	.	TRBV7-8	TGTGCCAGCAGCTTATCGGTTGCGGAGTCCTACGAGCAGTACTTC	CASSLSVAESYEQYF
.	TRBJ2-3	TRBD2	TRBV10-3	TGTGCCATCGGGACTAGCCTAAGCACAGATACGCAGTATTTT	CAIGTSLSTDTQYF
once	TRBJ1-2	.	TRBV6-6	TGTGCCAGCAGGCCCCTGGAGGGGGGGATTGGCTACACCTTC	CASRPLEGGIGYTF
.	TRBJ2-3	.	TRBV7-2	TGTGCCAGCAGCTTAGATCAGGGGTCGGCAGATACGCAGTATTTT	CASSLDQGSADTQYF
.	TRBJ1-2	TRBD1	TRBV6-5	TGTGCCAGCAGTAACTACAGGGGCGACTATGGCTACACCTTC	CASSNYRGDYGYTF
.	TRBJ1-1	.	TRBV11-1	TGTGCCAGCAGCTTAGTGGCAGGCCCCTTTCAAGCTTTCTTT	CASSLVAGPFQAFF
.	TRBJ2-7	TRBD1	TRBV10-3	TGTGCCATCAGTGACGTACAGGGGACGTACTACGAGCAGTACTTC	CAISDVQGTYYEQYF
.	TRBJ1-1	.	TRBV30	TGTGCCACTCTTGCGGGGGATGACACTGAAGCTTTCTTT	CATLAGDDTEAFF
.	TRBJ2-4	TRBD1	TRBV7-2	TGTGCCAGCACTACAGGGGGGAAAAACATTCAGTACTTC	CASTTGGKNIQYF
.	TRBJ1-2	.	TRBV13	TGTGCCAGCAGCTTGGGGGACTATAACTATGGCTACACCTTC	CASSLGDYNYGYTF
.	TRBJ1-1	.	TRBV29-1	TGCAGCGTTGACGCGGACATGAACACTGAAGCTTTCTTT	CSVDADMNTEAFF
.	TRBJ1-1	TRBD1	TRBV29-1	TGCAGCGTTGGAGACAGGGTGAACACTGAAGCTTTCTTT	CSVGDRVNTEAFF
.	TRBJ2-1	.	TRBV7-8	TGTGCCAGCAGCTTAAGTCGTGGACAGTACTACAATGAGCAGTTCTTC	CASSLSRGQYYNEQFF
.	TRBJ1-5	TRBD1	TRBV7-9	TGTGCCAGCAGCTTAGACCAGGGGGCCGATCAGCCCCAGCATTTT	CASSLDQGADQPQHF
once	TRBJ2-1	TRBD2	TRBV9	TGTGCCAGCAGCCTTCTCGGCGGGAGGGGGGGTGAGCAGTTCTTC	CASSLLGGRGGEQFF
.	TRBJ1-2	TRBD1	TRBV6-5	TGTGCCAGCAGTCCCGGGGACAGGGGTCATTATGGCTACACCTTC	CASSPGDRGHYGYTF
.	TRBJ2-5	.	TRBV9	TGTGCCAGCAGCACACCCGAGGAGTATTCGGAGACCCAGTACTTC	CASSTPEEYSETQYF
medium-sized	TRBJ1-1	TRBD1	TRBV2	TGTGCCAGCAGTAGGGGACAGGGACCTGAAGCTTTCTTT	CASSRGQGPEAFF
.	TRBJ2-6	TRBD1	TRBV9	TGTGCCAGCAGCGAAAGGGGGACAGGACGCTCTGGGGCCAACGTCCTGACTTTC	CASSERGTGRSGANVLTF
.	TRBJ2-5	.	TRBV27	TGTGCCAGCAGTTTAGCCCAAGAGGGCTTGTATAACCAAGAGACCCAGTACTTC	CASSLAQEGLYNQETQYF